This T cell receptor beta chain comes out of a study of cytomegalovirus exposure and HLA in healthy donors. General study findings and limits: Several of the most significant clusters were apparently associated with common viral pathogens in a later analysis. The study recorded about 160 TCR beta chains that were cytomegalovirus-associated. Researchers reported in a later analysis that a missense DCLRE1C variant was tied to TCR beta V- and J-gene trimming.

In its sample, this clone was seen a few times. Its cognate antigen is unknown. Primers for the PCR totalled 60 Vbeta and 13 Jbeta. The method was immunoSEQ multiplex PCR; TCRdb's version includes in-frame clones alone and lacks a portion of them. The data contain 150,000 to 200,000 clones, more than 80% of them seen just once; the ten biggest clones take up 0.6% to 0.7%. The CDR3 loop spans 12 amino acids. V lost 4 bases, J lost 6 bases, and 10 bases lay in between. Germline CDR1 is SGHRS and CDR2 is YFSETQ. V is TRBV5-1 and J is TRBJ1-1; maybe TRBD1 (5 bases). Sequencing input: PBMCs. The TCR sequence derives from a boy between 5 and 17 years old in good health and CMV-seronegative. Here the CDR3 DNA reads TGCGCCAGCAGCCCGGGGGGGGCTGAAGCTTTCTTT. Amino acids: CASSPGGAEAFF.